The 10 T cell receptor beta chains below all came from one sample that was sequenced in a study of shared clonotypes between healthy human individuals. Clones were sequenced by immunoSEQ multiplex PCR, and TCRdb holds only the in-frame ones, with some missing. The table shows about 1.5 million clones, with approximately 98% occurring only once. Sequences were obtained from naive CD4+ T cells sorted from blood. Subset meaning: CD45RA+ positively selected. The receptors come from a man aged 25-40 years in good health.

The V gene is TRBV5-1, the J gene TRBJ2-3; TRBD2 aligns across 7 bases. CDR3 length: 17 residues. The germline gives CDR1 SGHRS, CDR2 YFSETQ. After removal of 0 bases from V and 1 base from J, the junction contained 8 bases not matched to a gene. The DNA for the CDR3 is TGCGCCAGCAGCTTGGTGGCTAGCGGAAGGGGCACAGATACGCAGTATTTT. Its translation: CASSLVASGRGTDTQYF.

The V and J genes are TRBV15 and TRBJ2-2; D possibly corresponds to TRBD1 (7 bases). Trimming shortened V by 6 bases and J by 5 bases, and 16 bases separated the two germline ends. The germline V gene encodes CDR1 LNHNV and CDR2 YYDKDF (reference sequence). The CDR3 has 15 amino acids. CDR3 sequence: CATSRGTASTGELFF. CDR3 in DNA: TGTGCCACCAGTCGCGGGACAGCATCTACCGGGGAGCTGTTTTTT. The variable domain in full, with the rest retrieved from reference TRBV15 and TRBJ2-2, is DAMVIQNPRYQVTQFGKPVTLSCSQTLNHNVMYWYQQKSSQAPKLLFHYYDKDFNNEADTPDNFQSRRPNTSFCFLDIRSPGLGDTAMYLCATSRGTASTGELFFGEGSRLTVL.

CDR3 sequence reads: CASSPNGLLGNEQFF. The CDR3 bases are TGTGCCAGCTCACCCAATGGTTTACTGGGGAATGAGCAGTTCTTC. The chain links TRBV18 to TRBJ2-1; D call uncertain. This CDR3 has 15 residues. Trimming cost V 3 bases and J 7 bases, with 16 bases left between them. The V gene's germline CDR1 is KGHSH and CDR2 LQKENI.

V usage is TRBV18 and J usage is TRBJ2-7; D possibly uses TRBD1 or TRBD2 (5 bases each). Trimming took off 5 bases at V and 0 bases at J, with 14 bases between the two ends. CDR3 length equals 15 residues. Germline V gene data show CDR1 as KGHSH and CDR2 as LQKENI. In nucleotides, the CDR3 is TGTGCCAGCTCAACGGGACCCTCGAGCTCCTACGAGCAGTACTTC. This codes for CASSTGPSSSYEQYF. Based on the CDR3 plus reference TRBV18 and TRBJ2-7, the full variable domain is NAGVMQNPRHLVRRRGQEARLRCSPMKGHSHVYWYRQLPEEGLKFMVYLQKENIIDESGMPKERFSAEFPKEGPSILRIQQVVRGDSAAYFCASSTGPSSSYEQYFGPGTRLTVT.

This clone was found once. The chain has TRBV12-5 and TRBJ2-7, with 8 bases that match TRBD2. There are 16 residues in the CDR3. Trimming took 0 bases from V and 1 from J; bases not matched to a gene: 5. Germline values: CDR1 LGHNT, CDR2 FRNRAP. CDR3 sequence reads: CASGLVVAGRSYEQYF. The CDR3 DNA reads TGTGCTAGTGGTTTGGTCGTAGCGGGACGGTCCTACGAGCAGTACTTC. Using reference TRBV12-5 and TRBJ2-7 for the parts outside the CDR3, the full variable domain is DARVTQTPRHKVTEMGQEVTMRCQPILGHNTVFWYRQTMMQGLELLAYFRNRAPLDDSGMPKDRFSAEMPDATLATLKIQPSEPRDSAVYFCASGLVVAGRSYEQYFGPGTRLTVT.

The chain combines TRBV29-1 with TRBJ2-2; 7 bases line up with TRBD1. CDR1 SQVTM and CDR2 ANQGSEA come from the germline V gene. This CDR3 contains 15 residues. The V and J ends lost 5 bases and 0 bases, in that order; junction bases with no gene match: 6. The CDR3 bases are TGCAGCGTTCTTTACAGGGGTACGAACACCGGGGAGCTGTTTTTT. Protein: CSVLYRGTNTGELFF.

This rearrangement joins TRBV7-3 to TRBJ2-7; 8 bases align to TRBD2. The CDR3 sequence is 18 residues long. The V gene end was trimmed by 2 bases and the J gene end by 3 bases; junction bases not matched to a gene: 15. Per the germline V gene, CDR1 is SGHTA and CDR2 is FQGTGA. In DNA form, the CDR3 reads TGTGCCAGCAGCTTAGGCTATAGGGCGGGAGCGGGAGACTACGAGCAGTACTTC. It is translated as CASSLGYRAGAGDYEQYF. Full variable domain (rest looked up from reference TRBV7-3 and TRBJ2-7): GAGVSQTPSNKVTEKGKYVELRCDPISGHTALYWYRQSLGQGPEFLIYFQGTGAADDSGLPNDRFFAVRPEGSVSTLKIQRTERGDSAVYLCASSLGYRAGAGDYEQYFGPGTRLTVT.

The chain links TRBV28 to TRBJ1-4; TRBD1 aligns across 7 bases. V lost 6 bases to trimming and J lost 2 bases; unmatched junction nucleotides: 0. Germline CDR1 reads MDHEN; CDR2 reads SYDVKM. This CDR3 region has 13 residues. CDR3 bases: TGTGCCAGCAGACAGGGGACTAATGAAAAACTGTTTTTT. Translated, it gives CASRQGTNEKLFF.

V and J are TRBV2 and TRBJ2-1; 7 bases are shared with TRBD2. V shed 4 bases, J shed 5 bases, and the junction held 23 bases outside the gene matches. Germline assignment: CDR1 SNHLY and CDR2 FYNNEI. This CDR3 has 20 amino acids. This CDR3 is CASSVHGRAGAFQGDNEQFF. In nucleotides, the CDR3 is TGTGCCAGCAGTGTTCACGGGCGGGCGGGAGCCTTCCAAGGGGACAATGAGCAGTTCTTC. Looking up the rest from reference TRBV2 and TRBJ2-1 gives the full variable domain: EPEVTQTPSHQVTQMGQEVILRCVPISNHLYFYWYRQILGQKVEFLVSFYNNEISEKSEIFDDQFSVERPDGSNFTLKIRSTKLEDSAMYFCASSVHGRAGAFQGDNEQFFGPGTRLTVL.

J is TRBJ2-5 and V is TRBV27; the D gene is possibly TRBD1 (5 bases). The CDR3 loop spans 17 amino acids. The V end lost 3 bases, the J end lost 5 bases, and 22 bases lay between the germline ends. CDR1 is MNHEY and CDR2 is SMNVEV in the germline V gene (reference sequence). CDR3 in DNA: TGTGCCAGCAGTTTTGCCCCCCCCGGCAGGGTGAGGGAGACCCAGTACTTC. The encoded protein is CASSFAPPGRVRETQYF.